A selection of T cell receptor beta chains follows, all from one sample in a study of memory CD4+ T cells and cytomegalovirus serostatus. Clones were sequenced by immunoSEQ multiplex PCR, and TCRdb holds only the in-frame ones, with some missing. The profile shows about 60,000 clones, more than 70% of them singletons. The material sequenced was memory CD4+ T cells from blood. The receptors come from an adult in good health and CMV-seronegative. The CDR3 runs from the conserved cysteine through the conserved F or W. Fields, in order: V gene, J gene, clone size, D gene, CDR3 protein, CDR3 DNA. A D gene is named only where the DNA matches it firmly. Some rows mark clone size as missing; the rest say once, few, many or name a class of expanded clone.

V: TRBV30; J: TRBJ2-5; size: .; D: .; CDR3: CAWNRGGGQETQYF; DNA: TGTGCCTGGAATAGGGGCGGAGGACAAGAGACCCAGTACTTC
V: TRBV30; J: TRBJ1-4; size: .; D: .; CDR3: CAWSSGSEKLFF; DNA: TGTGCCTGGAGTTCAGGAAGTGAAAAACTGTTTTTT
V: TRBV19; J: TRBJ1-5; size: .; D: TRBD1; CDR3: CASRTGTGAGQPQHF; DNA: TGTGCCAGTAGGACGGGGACAGGGGCTGGTCAGCCCCAGCATTTT
V: TRBV7-8; J: TRBJ1-5; size: .; D: TRBD1; CDR3: CASSSRQGAQPQHF; DNA: TGTGCCAGCAGCTCCAGACAGGGGGCGCAGCCCCAGCATTTT
V: TRBV11-2; J: TRBJ2-7; size: once; D: .; CDR3: CASSLRVSYEQYF; DNA: TGTGCCAGCAGCTTACGGGTTTCCTACGAGCAGTACTTC
V: TRBV20-1; J: TRBJ2-1; size: .; D: .; CDR3: CSASRLNEQFF; DNA: TGCAGTGCTAGCCGGCTCAATGAGCAGTTCTTC
V: TRBV7-3; J: TRBJ2-2; size: .; D: .; CDR3: CASSLGRKGELFF; DNA: TGTGCCAGCAGCTTAGGGCGCAAAGGGGAGCTGTTTTTT
V: TRBV28; J: TRBJ2-1; size: .; D: TRBD2; CDR3: CASSGGLAGGEQLF; DNA: TGTGCCAGCAGTGGGGGACTAGCGGGGGGTGAGCAGCTCTTC
V: TRBV18; J: TRBJ2-6; size: .; D: TRBD2; CDR3: CASSPAGDSSGANVLTF; DNA: TGTGCCAGCTCACCGGCGGGGGATAGCTCTGGGGCCAACGTCCTGACTTTC
V: TRBV28; J: TRBJ1-2; size: .; D: .; CDR3: CASSLIAGDYGYTF; DNA: TGTGCCAGCAGTTTGATCGCAGGGGACTATGGCTACACCTTC
V: TRBV7-2; J: TRBJ1-1; size: .; D: TRBD1; CDR3: CASSLDWDSEAFF; DNA: TGTGCCAGCAGCTTAGATTGGGACAGTGAAGCTTTCTTT
V: TRBV28; J: TRBJ1-1; size: .; D: .; CDR3: CASRGGMNTEAFF; DNA: TGTGCCAGCAGGGGCGGGATGAACACTGAAGCTTTCTTT
V: TRBV6-1; J: TRBJ2-3; size: .; D: TRBD2; CDR3: CASSKGAEAGGRYGTDTQYF; DNA: TGTGCCAGCAGTAAAGGAGCGGAGGCGGGAGGACGTTATGGGACAGATACGCAGTATTTT
V: TRBV6-1; J: TRBJ2-7; size: .; D: .; CDR3: CASSAEGPSYEQYF; DNA: TGTGCCAGCAGTGCGGAGGGACCATCCTACGAGCAGTACTTC
V: TRBV7-2; J: TRBJ1-3; size: once; D: .; CDR3: CASSLGRGHSGNTIYF; DNA: TGTGCCAGCAGCTTAGGGCGCGGGCACTCTGGAAACACCATATATTTT
V: TRBV19; J: TRBJ1-6; size: few; D: .; CDR3: CASSVTGRSPLHF; DNA: TGTGCCAGTAGTGTCACAGGGCGGTCACCCCTCCACTTT
V: TRBV7-3; J: TRBJ1-1; size: .; D: .; CDR3: CASSNGVIEAFF; DNA: TGTGCCAGCAGCAATGGTGTAATTGAAGCTTTCTTT
V: TRBV29-1; J: TRBJ2-1; size: .; D: TRBD2; CDR3: CSVEDQLAGVENEQFF; DNA: TGCAGCGTTGAAGATCAGCTAGCGGGAGTGGAAAATGAGCAGTTCTTC
V: TRBV5-1; J: TRBJ2-3; size: .; D: .; CDR3: CASSKATGALDTQYF; DNA: TGCGCCAGCAGCAAAGCCACGGGAGCCCTCGATACGCAGTATTTT
V: TRBV28; J: TRBJ1-1; size: .; D: .; CDR3: CASSKQGRTEAFF; DNA: TGTGCCAGCAGCAAACAGGGTCGGACTGAAGCTTTCTTT
V: TRBV5-1; J: TRBJ1-4; size: .; D: .; CDR3: CASRRLGANEKLFF; DNA: TGCGCCAGCAGAAGGCTAGGGGCTAATGAAAAACTGTTTTTT
V: TRBV5-1; J: TRBJ1-1; size: .; D: TRBD1; CDR3: CASSRRQGQNTEAFF; DNA: TGCGCCAGCAGCAGGAGACAGGGCCAGAACACTGAAGCTTTCTTT
V: TRBV9; J: TRBJ1-4; size: few; D: .; CDR3: CASSPAGIRHEKLFF; DNA: TGTGCCAGCAGCCCTGCAGGGATTAGGCATGAAAAACTGTTTTTT
V: TRBV25-1; J: TRBJ2-5; size: .; D: .; CDR3: CASSGGRGRRLETQYF; DNA: TGTGCCAGCAGTGGCGGACGGGGCAGGCGTCTGGAGACCCAGTACTTC
V: TRBV19; J: TRBJ1-3; size: .; D: .; CDR3: CASTMGGVVGWGTIYF; DNA: TGTGCCAGTACCATGGGCGGGGTGGTAGGTTGGGGCACCATATATTTT
V: TRBV6-5; J: TRBJ1-6; size: few; D: .; CDR3: CASSYINSPLHF; DNA: TGTGCCAGCAGTTATATTAATTCACCCCTCCACTTT
V: TRBV5-1; J: TRBJ2-7; size: .; D: TRBD2; CDR3: CASSSVAGVTYYEQYF; DNA: TGCGCCAGCAGCTCGGTAGCGGGAGTGACCTACTACGAGCAGTACTTC
V: TRBV12-5; J: TRBJ2-6; size: once; D: TRBD1; CDR3: CASGLDLRDRGFLRAGANVLTF; DNA: TGTGCTAGTGGTTTGGACCTCCGGGACAGGGGATTTCTTCGGGCTGGGGCCAACGTCCTGACTTTC
V: TRBV7-6; J: TRBJ1-1; size: .; D: .; CDR3: CASSLVEGGYTEAFF; DNA: TGTGCCAGCAGCTTAGTTGAGGGCGGGTACACTGAAGCTTTCTTT
V: TRBV5-1; J: TRBJ1-5; size: .; D: .; CDR3: CASSLGVSDQPQHF; DNA: TGCGCCAGCAGCCTGGGGGTTAGCGATCAGCCCCAGCATTTT
V: TRBV13; J: TRBJ2-3; size: .; D: TRBD2; CDR3: CASSYRTSGDTDTQYF; DNA: TGTGCCAGCAGCTATCGGACTAGCGGGGACACAGATACGCAGTATTTT
V: TRBV6-5; J: TRBJ2-5; size: .; D: .; CDR3: CASSYSYQETQYF; DNA: TGTGCCAGCAGTTATTCGTACCAAGAGACCCAGTACTTC
V: TRBV6-1; J: TRBJ2-5; size: .; D: .; CDR3: CASSEAGRTTLQETQYF; DNA: TGTGCCAGCAGTGAAGCTGGCCGGACTACCCTACAAGAGACCCAGTACTTC
V: TRBV18; J: TRBJ1-2; size: .; D: .; CDR3: CASSQGNYGYTF; DNA: TGTGCCAGCTCACAGGGGAACTATGGCTACACCTTC
V: TRBV11-3; J: TRBJ2-1; size: .; D: .; CDR3: CASSGVGSGEQFF; DNA: TGTGCCAGCTCGGGGGTCGGGTCGGGTGAGCAGTTCTTC
V: TRBV7-8; J: TRBJ2-3; size: .; D: TRBD2; CDR3: CASSQGLAEYTDTQYF; DNA: TGTGCCAGCAGCCAGGGACTAGCGGAGTACACAGATACGCAGTATTTT
V: TRBV28; J: TRBJ2-1; size: .; D: TRBD2; CDR3: CASSWGGSYNEQFF; DNA: TGTGCCAGCAGTTGGGGGGGGAGCTACAATGAGCAGTTCTTC
V: TRBV30; J: TRBJ2-1; size: .; D: .; CDR3: CAWSLGSYNEQFF; DNA: TGTGCCTGGAGCCTGGGCTCCTACAATGAGCAGTTCTTC
V: TRBV7-2; J: TRBJ1-2; size: .; D: .; CDR3: CASSAGGVSKYYGYTF; DNA: TGTGCCAGCAGCGCCGGAGGGGTATCTAAGTACTATGGCTACACCTTC
V: TRBV7-8; J: TRBJ2-7; size: .; D: TRBD1; CDR3: CASSSMGQGSYEQYF; DNA: TGTGCCAGCAGCTCCATGGGACAGGGGTCCTACGAGCAGTACTTC
V: TRBV10-3; J: TRBJ2-7; size: .; D: TRBD1; CDR3: CAIRGQGLDEQYF; DNA: TGTGCCATCAGGGGACAGGGCCTGGACGAGCAGTACTTC
V: TRBV4-2; J: TRBJ1-5; size: .; D: .; CDR3: CASSQDPQGNQPQHF; DNA: TGTGCCAGCAGCCAAGATCCGCAGGGCAATCAGCCCCAGCATTTT
V: TRBV2; J: TRBJ1-6; size: .; D: TRBD1; CDR3: CARRGQGNSPLHF; DNA: TGTGCCAGAAGAGGACAGGGAAATTCACCCCTCCACTTT
V: TRBV11-2; J: TRBJ1-6; size: .; D: .; CDR3: CASSLRQAPGSPLHF; DNA: TGTGCCAGCAGCCTACGACAAGCGCCTGGTTCACCCCTCCACTTT
V: TRBV7-3; J: TRBJ2-1; size: .; D: TRBD2; CDR3: CASSQLPSGMYNEQFF; DNA: TGTGCCAGCAGTCAATTGCCTAGCGGGATGTACAATGAGCAGTTCTTC
V: TRBV4-2; J: TRBJ1-3; size: few; D: TRBD1; CDR3: CASSQDTGAGNTIYF; DNA: TGTGCCAGCAGCCAAGATACAGGGGCTGGAAACACCATATATTTT
V: TRBV11-3; J: TRBJ2-1; size: .; D: .; CDR3: CASSLQGAGGSEQFF; DNA: TGTGCCAGCAGCCTACAGGGGGCGGGAGGAAGCGAGCAGTTCTTC
V: TRBV5-8; J: TRBJ1-3; size: .; D: .; CDR3: CASSLPHGRAGNTIYF; DNA: TGTGCCAGCAGCTTGCCGCACGGGCGTGCTGGAAACACCATATATTTT
V: TRBV7-8; J: TRBJ2-1; size: .; D: TRBD2; CDR3: CASSRRGRGAYNEQFF; DNA: TGTGCCAGCAGCCGCCGAGGGCGGGGGGCCTACAATGAGCAGTTCTTC
V: TRBV7-2; J: TRBJ2-5; size: .; D: TRBD2; CDR3: CASSVTGTSAETQYF; DNA: TGTGCCAGCAGCGTTACCGGGACTAGCGCAGAGACCCAGTACTTC
V: TRBV29-1; J: TRBJ2-6; size: .; D: TRBD1; CDR3: CSVADRDRVTGANVLTF; DNA: TGCAGCGTTGCCGACCGGGACAGAGTCACTGGGGCCAACGTCCTGACTTTC
V: TRBV19; J: TRBJ2-3; size: .; D: TRBD1; CDR3: CASRRTGYTDTQYF; DNA: TGTGCCAGTAGACGGACAGGGTACACAGATACGCAGTATTTT